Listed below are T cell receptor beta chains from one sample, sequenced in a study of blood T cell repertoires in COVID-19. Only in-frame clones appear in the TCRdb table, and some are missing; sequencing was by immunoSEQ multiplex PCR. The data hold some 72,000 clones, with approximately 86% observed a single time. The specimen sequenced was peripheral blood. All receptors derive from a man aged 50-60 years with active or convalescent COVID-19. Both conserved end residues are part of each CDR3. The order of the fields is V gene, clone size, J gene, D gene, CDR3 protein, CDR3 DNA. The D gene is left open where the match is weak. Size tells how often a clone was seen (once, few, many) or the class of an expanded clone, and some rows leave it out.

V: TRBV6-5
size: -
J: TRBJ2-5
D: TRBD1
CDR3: CASSLGQGAYETQYF
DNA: TGTGCCAGCAGTCTGGGACAGGGGGCTTATGAGACCCAGTACTTC

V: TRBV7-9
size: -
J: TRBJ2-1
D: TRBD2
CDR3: CASSLMLAGGREQFF
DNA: TGTGCCAGCAGCTTAATGTTAGCGGGGGGGCGAGAGCAGTTCTTC

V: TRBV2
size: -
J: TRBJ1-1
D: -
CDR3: CASTFGAAEAFF
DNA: TGTGCCAGCACCTTTGGGGCAGCCGAAGCTTTCTTT

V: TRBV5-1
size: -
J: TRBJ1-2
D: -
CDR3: CASRVRVSNYGYTF
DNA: TGCGCCAGCAGGGTCAGGGTATCTAACTATGGCTACACCTTC

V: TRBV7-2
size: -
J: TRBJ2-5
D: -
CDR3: CASSFLQETQYF
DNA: TGTGCCAGCAGTTTCCTACAAGAGACCCAGTACTTC

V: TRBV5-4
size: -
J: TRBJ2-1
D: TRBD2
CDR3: CASSLGLAEYNEQFF
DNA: TGTGCCAGCAGCTTGGGGCTAGCGGAGTACAATGAGCAGTTCTTC

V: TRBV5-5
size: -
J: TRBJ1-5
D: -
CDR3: CASSSTGNQPQHF
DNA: TGTGCCAGCAGCTCCACAGGAAATCAGCCCCAGCATTTT

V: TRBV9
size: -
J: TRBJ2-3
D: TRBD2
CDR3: CASSQIAGDPTDTQYF
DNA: TGTGCCAGCAGTCAAATAGCGGGGGACCCCACAGATACGCAGTATTTT

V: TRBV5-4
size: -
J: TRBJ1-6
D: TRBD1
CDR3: CASSRQGGNSPLHF
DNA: TGTGCCAGCAGCCGACAGGGGGGCAATTCACCCCTCCACTTT

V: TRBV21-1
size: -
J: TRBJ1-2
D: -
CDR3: CASSKGDRVFGYTF
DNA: TGTGCCAGCAGCAAAGGGGACAGGGTGTTCGGCTACACCTTC

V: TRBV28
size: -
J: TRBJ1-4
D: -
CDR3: CASSLGGTNEKLFF
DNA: TGTGCCAGCAGTTTGGGGGGAACTAATGAAAAACTGTTTTTT

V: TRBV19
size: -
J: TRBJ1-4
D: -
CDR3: CASSKNGGRGEKLFF
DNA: TGTGCCAGTAGTAAGAACGGGGGTAGGGGTGAAAAACTGTTTTTT

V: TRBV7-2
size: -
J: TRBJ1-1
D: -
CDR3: CASSFGMNTEAFF
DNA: TGTGCCAGCAGCTTCGGGATGAACACTGAAGCTTTCTTT

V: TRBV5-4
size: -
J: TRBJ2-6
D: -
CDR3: CASSLGGVTGANVLTF
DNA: TGTGCCAGCAGCTTGGGGGGGGTCACTGGGGCCAACGTCCTGACTTTC

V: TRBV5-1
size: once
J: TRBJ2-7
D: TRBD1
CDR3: CASSLTGGGFYEQYF
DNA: TGCGCCAGCAGCTTAACAGGGGGCGGGTTCTACGAGCAGTACTTC

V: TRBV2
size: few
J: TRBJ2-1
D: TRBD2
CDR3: CASMWTSSYNEQFF
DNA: TGTGCCAGCATGTGGACTAGCTCCTACAATGAGCAGTTCTTC

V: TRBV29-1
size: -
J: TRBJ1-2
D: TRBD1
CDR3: CSVAGGYGYTF
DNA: TGCAGCGTTGCAGGGGGGTATGGCTACACCTTC

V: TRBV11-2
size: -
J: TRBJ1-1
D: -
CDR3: CASSLILVGLNTEAFF
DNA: TGTGCCAGCAGCCTAATATTAGTGGGGCTGAACACTGAAGCTTTCTTT

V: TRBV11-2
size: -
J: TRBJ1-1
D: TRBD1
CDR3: CASSFQGQGNTEAFF
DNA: TGTGCCAGCAGCTTCCAGGGACAGGGGAACACTGAAGCTTTCTTT

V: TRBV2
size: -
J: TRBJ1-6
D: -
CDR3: CAGSQGNNSPLHF
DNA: TGTGCTGGAAGCCAGGGTAATAATTCACCCCTCCACTTT

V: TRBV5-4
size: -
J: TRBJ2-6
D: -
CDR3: CASSPPKQGSGANVLTF
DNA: TGTGCCAGCAGCCCGCCGAAACAGGGTTCTGGGGCCAACGTCCTGACTTTC

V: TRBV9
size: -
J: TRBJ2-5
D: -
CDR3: CASSVAVSGRRETQYF
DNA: TGTGCCAGCAGCGTAGCAGTGAGCGGCCGTCGGGAGACCCAGTACTTC

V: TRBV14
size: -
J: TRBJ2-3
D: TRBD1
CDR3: CASSQRGDRGVWTQYF
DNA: TGTGCCAGCAGCCAAAGAGGGGACAGGGGGGTATGGACGCAGTATTTT

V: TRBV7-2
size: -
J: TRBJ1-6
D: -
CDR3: CASSLEGGRTNSPLHF
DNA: TGTGCCAGCAGCTTAGAAGGAGGGCGAACAAATTCACCCCTCCACTTT

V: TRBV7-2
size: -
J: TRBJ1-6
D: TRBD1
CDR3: CASSLGGDRGNSPLHF
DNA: TGTGCCAGCAGCTTAGGGGGGGACAGGGGGAATTCACCCCTCCACTTT

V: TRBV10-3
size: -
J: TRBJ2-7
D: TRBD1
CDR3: CAISVDRGAYEQYF
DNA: TGTGCCATCAGTGTTGACAGGGGAGCATACGAGCAGTACTTC

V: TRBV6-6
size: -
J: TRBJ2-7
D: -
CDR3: CASSTTGIRSYEQYF
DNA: TGTGCCAGCAGCACCACAGGGATCCGCTCCTACGAGCAGTACTTC

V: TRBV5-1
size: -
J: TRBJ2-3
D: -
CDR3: CASSSPGEDTQYF
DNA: TGCGCCAGCAGCTCCCCAGGGGAAGATACGCAGTATTTT

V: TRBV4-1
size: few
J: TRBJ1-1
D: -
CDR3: CASSQVRANTEAFF
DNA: TGCGCCAGCAGCCAAGTCAGGGCAAATACTGAAGCTTTCTTT

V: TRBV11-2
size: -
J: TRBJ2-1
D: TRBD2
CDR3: CASSPLGGSYNEQFF
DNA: TGTGCCAGCAGCCCGTTGGGGGGGTCCTACAATGAGCAGTTCTTC

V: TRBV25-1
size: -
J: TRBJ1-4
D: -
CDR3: CASRQGASEKLFF
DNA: TGTGCCAGCAGACAGGGTGCGAGTGAAAAACTGTTTTTT